This TCR beta chain was identified during a study of CD8 T cells in ankylosing spondylitis. Study-wide points: Seemingly distinctive of ankylosing spondylitis blood was a TCR beta motif formed by eight highly homologous variants. Reported data indicate significant enrichment of disease-linked clones within matched ankylosing spondylitis synovial fluid.

In its sample, this clonotype is medium-sized. Its target is unknown. Quantitative barcoded 5'-RACE was used to prepare TCR beta libraries. TCRdb independently ran MiXCR on the 5' RACE reads; one entry per CDR3 protein. The table has roughly 7,300 distinct CDR3 sequences, 8.2% seen once. Germline CDR1 reads SGDLS; CDR2 reads YYNGEE. This CDR3 is 13 amino acids long. V lost 3 bases and J 4 bases, leaving 7 bases between the germline ends. This chain uses TRBV9 with TRBJ2-2; D unresolved. This clonotype originated in a male donor with ankylosing spondylitis or in good health (not recorded which). The sequencing input was blood, either unsorted or a sorted T cell fraction (not recorded which). CDR3 DNA sequence: TGTGCCAGCAGCGGAGTCGGCACCGGGGAGCTGTTTTTT. It codes for CASSGVGTGELFF.